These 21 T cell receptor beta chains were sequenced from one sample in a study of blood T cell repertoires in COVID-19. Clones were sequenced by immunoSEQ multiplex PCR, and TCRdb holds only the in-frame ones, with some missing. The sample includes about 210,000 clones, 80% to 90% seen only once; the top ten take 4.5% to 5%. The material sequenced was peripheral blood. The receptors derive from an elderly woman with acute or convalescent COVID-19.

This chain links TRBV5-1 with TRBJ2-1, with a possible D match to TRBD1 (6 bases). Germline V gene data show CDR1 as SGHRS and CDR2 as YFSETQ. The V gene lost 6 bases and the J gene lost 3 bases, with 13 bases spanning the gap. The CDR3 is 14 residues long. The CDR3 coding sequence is TGCGCCAGCACCAGGGGCAACGTCTACAATGAGCAGTTCTTC. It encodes CASTRGNVYNEQFF.

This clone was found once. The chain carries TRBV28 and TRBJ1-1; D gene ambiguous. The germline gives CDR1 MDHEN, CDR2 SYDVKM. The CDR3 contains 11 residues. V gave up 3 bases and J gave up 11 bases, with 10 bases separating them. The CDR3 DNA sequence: TGTGCCAGCAGTTTTGAGTGGGCCGCTTTCTTT. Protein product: CASSFEWAAFF.

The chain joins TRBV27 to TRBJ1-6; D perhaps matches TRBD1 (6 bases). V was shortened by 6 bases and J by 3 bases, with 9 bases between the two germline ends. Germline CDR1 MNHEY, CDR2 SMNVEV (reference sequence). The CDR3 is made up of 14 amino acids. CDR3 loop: CASRTDSYNSPLHF. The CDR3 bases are TGTGCCAGCAGGACGGACAGCTATAATTCACCCCTCCACTTT.

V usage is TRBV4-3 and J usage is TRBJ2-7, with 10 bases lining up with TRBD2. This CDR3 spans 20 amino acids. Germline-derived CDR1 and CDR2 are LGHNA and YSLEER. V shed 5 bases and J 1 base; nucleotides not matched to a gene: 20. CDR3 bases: TGCGCCAGCAGCGTGGACGCCCCGTCAGCGGGAGGGGTGGGGTCCTACGAGCAGTACTTC. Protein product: CASSVDAPSAGGVGSYEQYF.

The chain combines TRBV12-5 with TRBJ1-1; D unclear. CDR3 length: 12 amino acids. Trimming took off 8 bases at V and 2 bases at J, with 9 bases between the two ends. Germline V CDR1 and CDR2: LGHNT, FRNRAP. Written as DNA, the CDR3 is TGTGCTAGTTCCCAGGCTAACACTGAAGCTTTCTTT. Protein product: CASSQANTEAFF.

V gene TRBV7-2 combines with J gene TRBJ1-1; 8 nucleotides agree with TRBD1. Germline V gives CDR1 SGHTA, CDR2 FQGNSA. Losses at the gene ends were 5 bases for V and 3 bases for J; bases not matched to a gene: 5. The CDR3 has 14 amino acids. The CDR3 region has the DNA TGTGCCAGCAGCCTGCAGGGGGCGTACACTGAAGCTTTCTTT. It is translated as CASSLQGAYTEAFF. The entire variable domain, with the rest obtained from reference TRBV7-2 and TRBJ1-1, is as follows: GAGVSQSPSNKVTEKGKDVELRCDPISGHTALYWYRQSLGQGLEFLIYFQGNSAPDKSGLPSDRFSAERTGGSVSTLTIQRTQQEDSAVYLCASSLQGAYTEAFFGQGTRLTVV.

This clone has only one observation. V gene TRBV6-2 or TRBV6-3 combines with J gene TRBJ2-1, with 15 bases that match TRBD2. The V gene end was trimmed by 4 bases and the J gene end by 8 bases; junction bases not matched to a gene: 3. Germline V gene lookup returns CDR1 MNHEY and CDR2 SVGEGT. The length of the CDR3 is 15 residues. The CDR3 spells CASSSWTSGGDEQFF. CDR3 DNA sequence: TGTGCCAGCAGTTCCTGGACTAGCGGGGGGGATGAGCAGTTCTTC.

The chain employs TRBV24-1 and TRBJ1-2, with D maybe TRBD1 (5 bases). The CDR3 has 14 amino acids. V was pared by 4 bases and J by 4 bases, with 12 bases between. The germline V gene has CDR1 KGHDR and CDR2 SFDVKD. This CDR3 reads CATSDDSRIYGYTF. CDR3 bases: TGTGCCACCAGTGACGACAGCCGGATCTATGGCTACACCTTC.

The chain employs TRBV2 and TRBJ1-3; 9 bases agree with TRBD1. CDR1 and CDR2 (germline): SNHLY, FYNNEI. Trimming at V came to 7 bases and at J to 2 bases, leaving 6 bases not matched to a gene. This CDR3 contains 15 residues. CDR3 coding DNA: TGTGCCAGCACCGTACAGGGGGCGACTGGAAACACCATATATTTT. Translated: CASTVQGATGNTIYF.

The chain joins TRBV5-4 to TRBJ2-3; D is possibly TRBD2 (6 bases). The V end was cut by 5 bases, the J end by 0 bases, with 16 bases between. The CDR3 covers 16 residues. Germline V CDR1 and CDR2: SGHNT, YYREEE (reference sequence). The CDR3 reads CASRTRAGTSTDTQYF. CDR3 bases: TGTGCCAGCAGGACGCGGGCGGGGACTAGCACAGATACGCAGTATTTT.

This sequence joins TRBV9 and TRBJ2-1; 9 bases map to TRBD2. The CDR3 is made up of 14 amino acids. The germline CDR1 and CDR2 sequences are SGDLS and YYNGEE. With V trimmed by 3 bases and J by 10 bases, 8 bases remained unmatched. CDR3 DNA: TGTGCCAGCAGCGGAATAGCGGGAGAACGGGAGCAGTTCTTC. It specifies CASSGIAGEREQFF.

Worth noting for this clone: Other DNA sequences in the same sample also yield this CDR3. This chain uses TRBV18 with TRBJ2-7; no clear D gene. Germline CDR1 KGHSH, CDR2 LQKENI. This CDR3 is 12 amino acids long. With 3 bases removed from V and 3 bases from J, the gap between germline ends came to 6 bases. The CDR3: CASSPGLYEQYF. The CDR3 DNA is TGTGCCAGCTCACCTGGGCTCTACGAGCAGTACTTC.

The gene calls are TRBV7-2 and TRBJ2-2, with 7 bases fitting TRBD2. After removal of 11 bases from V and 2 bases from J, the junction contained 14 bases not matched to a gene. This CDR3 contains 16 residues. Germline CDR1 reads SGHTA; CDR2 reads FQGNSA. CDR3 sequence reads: CARPNGLADNTGELFF. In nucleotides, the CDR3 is TGTGCCCGACCCAACGGGCTAGCGGATAACACCGGGGAGCTGTTTTTT.

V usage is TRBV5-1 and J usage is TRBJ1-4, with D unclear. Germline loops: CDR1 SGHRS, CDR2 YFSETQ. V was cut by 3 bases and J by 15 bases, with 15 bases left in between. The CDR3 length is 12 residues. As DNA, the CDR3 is TGCGCCAGCAGCTCCTCGGGAGGGCAGGTGTTTTTT. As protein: CASSSSGGQVFF.

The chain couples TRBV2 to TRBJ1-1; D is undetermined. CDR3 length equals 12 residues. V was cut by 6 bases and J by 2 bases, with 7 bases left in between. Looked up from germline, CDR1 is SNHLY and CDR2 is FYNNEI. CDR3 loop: CASRTDNTEAFF. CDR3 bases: TGTGCCAGCAGGACTGATAACACTGAAGCTTTCTTT.

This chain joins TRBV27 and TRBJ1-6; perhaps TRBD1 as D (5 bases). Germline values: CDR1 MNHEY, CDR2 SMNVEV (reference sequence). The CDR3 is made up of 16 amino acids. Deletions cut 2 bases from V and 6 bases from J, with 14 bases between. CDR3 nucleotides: TGTGCCAGCAGTTTACTGGGCAGGGTGGTTAATTCACCCCTCCACTTT. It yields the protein CASSLLGRVVNSPLHF.

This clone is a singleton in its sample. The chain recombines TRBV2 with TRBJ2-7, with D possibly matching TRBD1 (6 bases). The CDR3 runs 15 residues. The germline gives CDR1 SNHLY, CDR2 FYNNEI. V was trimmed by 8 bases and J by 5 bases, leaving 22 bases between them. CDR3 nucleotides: TGTGCCAGCGGATGGGGTAAGGGAGAGGGGGACGAGCAGTACTTC. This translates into CASGWGKGEGDEQYF.

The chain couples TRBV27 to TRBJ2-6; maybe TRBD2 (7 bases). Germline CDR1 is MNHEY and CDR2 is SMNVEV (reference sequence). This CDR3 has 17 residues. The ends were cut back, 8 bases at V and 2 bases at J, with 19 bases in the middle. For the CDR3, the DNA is TGTGCCAGCGCGTGGGGGGGGGCACCCGCTGGGGCCAACGTCCTGACTTTC. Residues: CASAWGGAPAGANVLTF. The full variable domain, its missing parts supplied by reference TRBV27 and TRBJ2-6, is EAQVTQNPRYLITVTGKKLTVTCSQNMNHEYMSWYRQDPGLGLRQIYYSMNVEVTDKGDVPEGYKVSRKEKRNFPLILESPSPNQTSLYFCASAWGGAPAGANVLTFGAGSRLTVL.

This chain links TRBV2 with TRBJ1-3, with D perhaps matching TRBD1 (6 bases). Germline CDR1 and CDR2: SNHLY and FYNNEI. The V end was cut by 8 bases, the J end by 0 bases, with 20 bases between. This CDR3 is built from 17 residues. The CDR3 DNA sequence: TGTGCCAGCGTTGGGATGGACAGTACGAGCTCTGGAAACACCATATATTTT. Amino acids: CASVGMDSTSSGNTIYF.

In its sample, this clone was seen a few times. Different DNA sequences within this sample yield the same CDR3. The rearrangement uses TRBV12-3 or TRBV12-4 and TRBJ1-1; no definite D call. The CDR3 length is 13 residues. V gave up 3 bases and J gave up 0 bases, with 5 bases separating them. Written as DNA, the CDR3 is TGTGCCAGCAGTTTCAGGTTGAACACTGAAGCTTTCTTT. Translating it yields CASSFRLNTEAFF.

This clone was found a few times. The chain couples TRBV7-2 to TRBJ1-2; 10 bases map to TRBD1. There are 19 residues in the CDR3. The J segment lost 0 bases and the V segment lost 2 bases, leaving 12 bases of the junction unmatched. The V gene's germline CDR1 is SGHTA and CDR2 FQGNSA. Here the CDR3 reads CASSLIPGQGTFTNYGYTF. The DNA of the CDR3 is TGTGCCAGCAGCTTAATACCGGGACAGGGGACCTTTACTAACTATGGCTACACCTTC.